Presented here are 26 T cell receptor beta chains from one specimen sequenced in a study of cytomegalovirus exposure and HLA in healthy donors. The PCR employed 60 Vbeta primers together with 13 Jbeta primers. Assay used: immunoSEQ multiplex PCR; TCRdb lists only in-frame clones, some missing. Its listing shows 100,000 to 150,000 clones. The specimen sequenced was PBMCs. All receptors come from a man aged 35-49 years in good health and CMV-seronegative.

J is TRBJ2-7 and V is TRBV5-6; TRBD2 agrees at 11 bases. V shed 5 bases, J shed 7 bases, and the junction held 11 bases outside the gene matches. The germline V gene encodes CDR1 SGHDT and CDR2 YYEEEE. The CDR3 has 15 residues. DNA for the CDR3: TGTGCCAGCAGGAGGTTAGCGGGGGGGGGAGAAGAGCAGTACTTC. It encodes CASRRLAGGGEEQYF.

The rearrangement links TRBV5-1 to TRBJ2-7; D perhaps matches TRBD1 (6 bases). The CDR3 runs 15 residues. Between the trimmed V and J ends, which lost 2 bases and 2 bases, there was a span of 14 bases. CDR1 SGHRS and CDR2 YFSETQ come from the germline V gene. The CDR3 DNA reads TGCGCCAGCAGCTTTCGTGAGGGGGTTACCTACGAGCAGTACTTC. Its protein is CASSFREGVTYEQYF.

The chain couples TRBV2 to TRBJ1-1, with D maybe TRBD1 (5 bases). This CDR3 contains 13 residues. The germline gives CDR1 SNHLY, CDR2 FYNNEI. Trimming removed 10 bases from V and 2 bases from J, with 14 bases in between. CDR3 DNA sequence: TGTGCCACTATCTCAAGGGGAAACACTGAAGCTTTCTTT. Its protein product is CATISRGNTEAFF.

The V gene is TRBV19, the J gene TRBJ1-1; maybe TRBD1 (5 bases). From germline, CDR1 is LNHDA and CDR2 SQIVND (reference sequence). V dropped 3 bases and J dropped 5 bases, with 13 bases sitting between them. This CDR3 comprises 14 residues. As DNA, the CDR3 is TGTGCCAGTAGTATGGGGGAGGGAAGAACTGAAGCTTTCTTT. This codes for CASSMGEGRTEAFF.

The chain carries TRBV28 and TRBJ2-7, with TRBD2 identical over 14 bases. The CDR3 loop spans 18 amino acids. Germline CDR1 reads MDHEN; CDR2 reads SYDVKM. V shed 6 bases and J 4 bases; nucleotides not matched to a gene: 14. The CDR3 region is CASSTQSPGLAGVYEQYF. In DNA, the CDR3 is TGTGCCAGCAGCACCCAGTCACCGGGACTAGCGGGAGTTTACGAGCAGTACTTC.

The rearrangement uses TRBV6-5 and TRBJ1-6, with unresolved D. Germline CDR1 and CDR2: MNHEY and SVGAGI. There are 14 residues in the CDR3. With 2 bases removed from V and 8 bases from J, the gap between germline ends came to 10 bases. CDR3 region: CASSYGQAYSPLHF. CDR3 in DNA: TGTGCCAGCAGTTACGGGCAGGCTTATTCACCCCTCCACTTT.

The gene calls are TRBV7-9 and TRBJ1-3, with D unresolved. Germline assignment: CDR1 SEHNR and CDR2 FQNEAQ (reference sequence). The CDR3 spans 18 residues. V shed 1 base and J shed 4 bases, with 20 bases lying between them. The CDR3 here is CASSLEPRVEGSGNTIYF. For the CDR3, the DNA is TGTGCCAGCAGCTTAGAGCCCCGGGTTGAGGGCTCAGGAAACACCATATATTTT.

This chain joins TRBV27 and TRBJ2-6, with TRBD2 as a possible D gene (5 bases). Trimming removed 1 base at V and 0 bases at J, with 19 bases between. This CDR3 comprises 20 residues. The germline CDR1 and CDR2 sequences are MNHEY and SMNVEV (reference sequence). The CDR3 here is CASSLYPSRRYDSGANVLTF. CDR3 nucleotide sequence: TGTGCCAGCAGTTTATACCCAAGCAGGAGGTACGACTCTGGGGCCAACGTCCTGACTTTC. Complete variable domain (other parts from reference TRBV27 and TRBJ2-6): EAQVTQNPRYLITVTGKKLTVTCSQNMNHEYMSWYRQDPGLGLRQIYYSMNVEVTDKGDVPEGYKVSRKEKRNFPLILESPSPNQTSLYFCASSLYPSRRYDSGANVLTFGAGSRLTVL.

The CDR3 region has the DNA TGCGCCAGCAGCTTGGTTGTATCAGTCCAAGAGACCCAGTACTTC. Protein product: CASSLVVSVQETQYF. The V gene is TRBV5-1, the J gene TRBJ2-5; no reliable D call. The CDR3 runs 15 residues. Germline V gives CDR1 SGHRS, CDR2 YFSETQ. The V gene lost 0 bases and the J gene lost 1 base, with 10 bases spanning the gap.

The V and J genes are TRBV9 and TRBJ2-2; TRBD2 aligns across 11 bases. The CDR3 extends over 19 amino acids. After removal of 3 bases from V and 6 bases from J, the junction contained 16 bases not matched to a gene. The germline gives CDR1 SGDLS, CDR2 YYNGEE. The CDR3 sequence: CASSGAGTSGPPGAGELFF. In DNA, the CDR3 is TGTGCCAGCAGCGGAGCCGGGACTAGCGGTCCCCCAGGGGCCGGGGAGCTGTTTTTT.

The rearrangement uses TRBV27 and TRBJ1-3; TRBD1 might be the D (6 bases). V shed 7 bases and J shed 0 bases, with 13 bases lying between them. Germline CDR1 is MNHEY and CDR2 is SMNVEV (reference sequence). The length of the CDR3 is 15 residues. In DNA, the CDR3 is TGTGCCAGCAAAGCAGGGGTCTACTCTGGAAACACCATATATTTT. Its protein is CASKAGVYSGNTIYF.

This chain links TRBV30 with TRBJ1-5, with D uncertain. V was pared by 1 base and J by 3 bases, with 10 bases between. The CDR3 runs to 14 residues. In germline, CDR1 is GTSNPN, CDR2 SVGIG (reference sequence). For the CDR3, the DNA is TGTGCCTGGAGTGGCGGCAGTTACAATCAGCCCCAGCATTTT. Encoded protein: CAWSGGSYNQPQHF.

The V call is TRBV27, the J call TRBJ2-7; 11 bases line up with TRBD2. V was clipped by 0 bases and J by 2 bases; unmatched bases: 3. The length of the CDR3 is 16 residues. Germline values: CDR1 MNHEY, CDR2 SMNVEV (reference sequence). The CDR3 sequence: CASSLSGTSGTYEQYF. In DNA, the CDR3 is TGTGCCAGCAGTTTATCCGGGACTAGCGGAACCTACGAGCAGTACTTC.

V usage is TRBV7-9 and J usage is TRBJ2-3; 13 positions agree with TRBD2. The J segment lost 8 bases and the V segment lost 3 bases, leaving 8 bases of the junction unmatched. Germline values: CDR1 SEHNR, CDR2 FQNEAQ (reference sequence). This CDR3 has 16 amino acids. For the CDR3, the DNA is TGTGCCAGCAGCTTCGGACTAGCGGGAGCGGGGGGTACGCAGTATTTT. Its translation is CASSFGLAGAGGTQYF.

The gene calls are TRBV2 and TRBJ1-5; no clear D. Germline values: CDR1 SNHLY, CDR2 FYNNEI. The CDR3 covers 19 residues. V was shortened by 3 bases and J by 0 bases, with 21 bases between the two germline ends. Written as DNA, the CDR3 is TGTGCCAGCAGTGACACCGAGTTTTTGGTCCGAAATAGCAATCAGCCCCAGCATTTT. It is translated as CASSDTEFLVRNSNQPQHF. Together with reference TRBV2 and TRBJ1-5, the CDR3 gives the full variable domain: EPEVTQTPSHQVTQMGQEVILRCVPISNHLYFYWYRQILGQKVEFLVSFYNNEISEKSEIFDDQFSVERPDGSNFTLKIRSTKLEDSAMYFCASSDTEFLVRNSNQPQHFGDGTRLSIL.

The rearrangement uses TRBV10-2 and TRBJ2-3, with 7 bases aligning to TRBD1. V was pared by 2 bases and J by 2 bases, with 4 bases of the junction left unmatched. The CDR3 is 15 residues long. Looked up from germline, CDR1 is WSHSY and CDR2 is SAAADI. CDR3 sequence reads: CASSEDRAVTDTQYF. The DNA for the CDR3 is TGCGCCAGCAGTGAGGACAGGGCCGTCACAGATACGCAGTATTTT.

CDR3 residues: CASSDVLAGGDEQFF. Written as DNA, the CDR3 is TGTGCCAGCAGTGATGTTCTAGCGGGAGGGGATGAGCAGTTCTTC. The rearrangement joins TRBV2 to TRBJ2-1, with 12 bases matching TRBD2. CDR1 and CDR2 (germline): SNHLY, FYNNEI. The CDR3 spans 15 residues. V lost 3 bases to trimming and J lost 8 bases; unmatched junction nucleotides: 5.

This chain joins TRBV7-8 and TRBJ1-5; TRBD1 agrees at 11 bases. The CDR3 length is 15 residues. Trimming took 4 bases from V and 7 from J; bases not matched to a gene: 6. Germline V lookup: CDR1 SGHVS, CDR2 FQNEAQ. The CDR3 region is CASSSDRGREQPQHF. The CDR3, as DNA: TGTGCCAGCAGCTCGGACAGGGGGCGCGAACAGCCCCAGCATTTT. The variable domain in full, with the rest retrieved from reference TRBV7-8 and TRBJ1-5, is GAGVSQSPRYKVAKRGQDVALRCDPISGHVSLFWYQQALGQGPEFLTYFQNEAQLDKSGLPSDRFFAERPEGSVSTLKIQRTQQEDSAVYLCASSSDRGREQPQHFGDGTRLSIL.

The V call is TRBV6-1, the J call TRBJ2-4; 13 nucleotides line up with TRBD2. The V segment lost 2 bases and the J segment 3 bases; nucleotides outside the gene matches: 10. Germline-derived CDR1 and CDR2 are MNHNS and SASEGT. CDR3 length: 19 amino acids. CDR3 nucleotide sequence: TGTGCCAGCAGTGAAAACGGACTAGCGGGAGATTTGGGCAAAAACATTCAGTACTTC. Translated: CASSENGLAGDLGKNIQYF.

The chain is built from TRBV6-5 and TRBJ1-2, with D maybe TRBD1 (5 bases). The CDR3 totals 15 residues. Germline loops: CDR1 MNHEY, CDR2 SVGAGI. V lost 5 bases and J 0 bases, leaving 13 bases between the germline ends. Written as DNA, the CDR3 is TGTGCCAGCAGTCCTAGACAGCCGACTAACTATGGCTACACCTTC. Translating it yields CASSPRQPTNYGYTF.

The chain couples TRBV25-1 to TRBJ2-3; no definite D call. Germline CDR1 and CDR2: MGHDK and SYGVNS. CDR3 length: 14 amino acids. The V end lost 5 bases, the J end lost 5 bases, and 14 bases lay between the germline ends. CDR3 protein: CASSQTTGKDTQYF. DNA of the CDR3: TGTGCCAGCAGTCAAACGACGGGTAAAGATACGCAGTATTTT.

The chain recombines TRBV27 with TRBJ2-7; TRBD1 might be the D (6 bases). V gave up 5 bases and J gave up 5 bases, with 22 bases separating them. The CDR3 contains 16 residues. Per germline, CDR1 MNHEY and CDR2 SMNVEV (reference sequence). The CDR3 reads CASSPRARGKLNEQYF. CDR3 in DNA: TGTGCCAGCAGTCCCAGGGCGAGGGGGAAGTTGAACGAGCAGTACTTC.

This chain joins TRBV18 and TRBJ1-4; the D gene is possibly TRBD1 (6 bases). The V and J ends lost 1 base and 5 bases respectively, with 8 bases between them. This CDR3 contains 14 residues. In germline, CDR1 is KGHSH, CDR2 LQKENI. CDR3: CASSPRQGNEKLFF. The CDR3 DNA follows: TGTGCCAGCTCACCACGTCAGGGGAATGAAAAACTGTTTTTT.

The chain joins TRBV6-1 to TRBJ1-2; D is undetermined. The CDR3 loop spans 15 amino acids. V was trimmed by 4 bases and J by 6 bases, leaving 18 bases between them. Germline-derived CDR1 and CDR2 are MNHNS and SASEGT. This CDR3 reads CASSVIDRSADGYTF. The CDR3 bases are TGTGCCAGCAGTGTAATAGATAGGTCGGCGGATGGCTACACCTTC.

CDR3 coding DNA: TGTGCCAGCAGGGTTACCGGGACAGGGCGTTACGAGCAGTACTTC. Amino acids: CASRVTGTGRYEQYF. The gene calls are TRBV14 and TRBJ2-7; 9 bases are a match to TRBD1. This CDR3 is built from 15 residues. Per germline, CDR1 SGHDN and CDR2 FVKESK. V lost 6 bases, J lost 4 bases, and 10 bases stayed unmatched.

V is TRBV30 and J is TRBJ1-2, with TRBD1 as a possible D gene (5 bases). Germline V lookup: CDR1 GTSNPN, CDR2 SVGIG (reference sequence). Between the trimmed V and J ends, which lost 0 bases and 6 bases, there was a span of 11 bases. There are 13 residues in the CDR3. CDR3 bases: TGTGCCTGGAGTGTACCCCCGGGGGATGGCTACACCTTC. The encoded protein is CAWSVPPGDGYTF.